These 3 T cell receptor beta chains were all obtained from the same sample, sequenced in a study of technical replicates of blood from a handful of donors. Here immunoSEQ multiplex PCR was the method, and the copy in TCRdb shows in-frame clones only, minus some. The data contain fewer than 100,000 clones, about 97% of them seen just once; the ten biggest clones take up 0.29%. Sequencing was carried out using T cells isolated from PBMCs. Receptors were obtained from a human donor in good health.

For the CDR3, the DNA is TGTGCCAGCAGCCGTCCCTGGGGAGGGACTAGATATCGCGAGCAGTACTTC. Its protein is CASSRPWGGTRYREQYF. The chain links TRBV4-2 to TRBJ2-7; TRBD2 matches at 8 bases. Germline CDR1 and CDR2: LGHNA and YNFKEQ. V shed 4 bases and J 6 bases; nucleotides not matched to a gene: 17. The CDR3 has 17 amino acids.

V is TRBV27 and J is TRBJ2-7, with a possible D match to TRBD1 (6 bases). Germline values: CDR1 MNHEY, CDR2 SMNVEV (reference sequence). V shed 6 bases and J shed 6 bases, with 12 bases lying between them. CDR3 size: 12 residues. The chain's CDR3 is CASSPGAFEQYF. CDR3 nucleotide sequence: TGTGCCAGCAGCCCAGGGGCGTTCGAGCAGTACTTC.

The chain links TRBV4-2 to TRBJ1-2; possible D gene TRBD1, 6 bases. The CDR3 runs to 13 residues. Trimming pared 6 bases from V and 6 bases from J, leaving 14 bases between. Germline V gene sequence: CDR1 LGHNA, CDR2 YNFKEQ. The CDR3 DNA reads as TGTGCCAGCAGGCAGAATAACAGGGATGGCTACACCTTC. It codes for CASRQNNRDGYTF.